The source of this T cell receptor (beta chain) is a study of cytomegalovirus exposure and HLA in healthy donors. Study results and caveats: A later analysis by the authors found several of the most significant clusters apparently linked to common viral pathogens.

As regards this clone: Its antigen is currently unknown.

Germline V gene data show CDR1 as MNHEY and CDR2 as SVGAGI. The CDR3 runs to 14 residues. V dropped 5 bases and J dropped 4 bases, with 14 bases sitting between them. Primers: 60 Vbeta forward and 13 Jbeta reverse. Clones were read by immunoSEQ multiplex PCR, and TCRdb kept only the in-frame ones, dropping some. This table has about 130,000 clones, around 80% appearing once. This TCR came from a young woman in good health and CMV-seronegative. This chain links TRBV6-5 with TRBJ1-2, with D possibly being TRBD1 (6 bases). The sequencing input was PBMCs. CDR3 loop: CASSRRGGPYGYTF. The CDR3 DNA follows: TGTGCCAGCAGTCGACGCGGGGGCCCCTATGGCTACACCTTC.